Below, 27 T cell receptor beta chains from the same sample are listed, as sequenced in a study of shared clonotypes between healthy human individuals. This table comes from immunoSEQ multiplex PCR, and its TCRdb copy is limited to in-frame clones, with some not included. The table has about 480,000 clones, about 80% seen once; the top ten hold 12%. Sequencing was carried out using PBMCs. The receptors derive from a woman aged 40-49 years in good health. Some clones in this sample may be carry-over from other donors' samples.

The chain has TRBV28 and TRBJ2-7; weak D call: TRBD2 (7 bases). This CDR3 contains 13 residues. CDR1 and CDR2 from the germline V gene are MDHEN and SYDVKM. V gave up 5 bases and J gave up 9 bases, with 17 bases separating them. As DNA, the CDR3 is TGTGCCAGCAGTCTCTCGGGGGCGGGAGTGCAGTACTTC. Protein product: CASSLSGAGVQYF. Full variable domain (remainder filled in from reference TRBV28 and TRBJ2-7): DVKVTQSSRYLVKRTGEKVFLECVQDMDHENMFWYRQDPGLGLRLIYFSYDVKMKEKGDIPEGYSVSREKKERFSLILESASTNQTSMYLCASSLSGAGVQYFGPGTRLTVT.

The chain couples TRBV29-1 to TRBJ2-1; possibly TRBD2 for D (5 bases). Trimming removed 1 base at V and 7 bases at J, with 5 bases between. Germline-derived CDR1 and CDR2 are SQVTM and ANQGSEA. CDR3 length: 11 residues. The chain's CDR3 is CSVEAGNEQFF. CDR3 sequence (DNA): TGCAGCGTTGAAGCGGGAAATGAGCAGTTCTTC.

This clone was picked up a small number of times. The J gene is TRBJ1-6, the V gene TRBV30, with D possibly matching TRBD1 (6 bases). The CDR3 extends over 16 amino acids. V gave up 0 bases and J gave up 10 bases, with 19 bases separating them. Germline V CDR1 and CDR2: GTSNPN, SVGIG (reference sequence). The chain's CDR3 is CAWSVLGAAGASPLHF. DNA of the CDR3: TGTGCCTGGAGTGTACTGGGGGCGGCAGGGGCCTCACCCCTCCACTTT.

The chain carries TRBV2 and TRBJ1-4; D uncertain. CDR3 size: 14 residues. The V gene lost 3 bases and the J gene lost 5 bases, with 10 bases spanning the gap. CDR1 and CDR2 (germline): SNHLY, FYNNEI. CDR3 in DNA: TGTGCCAGCAGTGACGGCCGTATCAATGAAAAACTGTTTTTT. Amino acid sequence: CASSDGRINEKLFF. Combining the CDR3 with reference TRBV2 and TRBJ1-4 gives the whole variable domain EPEVTQTPSHQVTQMGQEVILRCVPISNHLYFYWYRQILGQKVEFLVSFYNNEISEKSEIFDDQFSVERPDGSNFTLKIRSTKLEDSAMYFCASSDGRINEKLFFGSGTQLSVL.

The chain employs TRBV2 and TRBJ1-1, with TRBD1 identical over 7 bases. The CDR3 is 14 residues long. Germline V gene sequence: CDR1 SNHLY, CDR2 FYNNEI. The ends lost 6 bases at V and 1 base at J; junction bases unmatched: 5. CDR3 DNA: TGTGCCAGCAGGACTCAGGGGGGGAACACTGAAGCTTTCTTT. It is translated as CASRTQGGNTEAFF.

A single count supports this clone. The V call is TRBV7-2, the J call TRBJ1-1; possible D gene TRBD1, 6 bases. The germline gives CDR1 SGHTA, CDR2 FQGNSA. CDR3 length: 15 amino acids. V was cut by 5 bases and J by 2 bases, with 15 bases left in between. The CDR3 loop reads CASSQRTDHNTEAFF. The CDR3 bases are TGTGCCAGCAGCCAGAGGACAGATCATAACACTGAAGCTTTCTTT.

In DNA, the CDR3 is TGTGCCACCAGCAGAGATTTGACTAACTATGGCTACACCTTC. Encoded protein: CATSRDLTNYGYTF. The chain is built from TRBV15 and TRBJ1-2; D is ambiguous. V gave up 0 bases and J gave up 0 bases, with 5 bases separating them. CDR3 length: 14 amino acids. CDR1 and CDR2 from the germline V gene are LNHNV and YYDKDF (reference sequence).

The CDR3 region has the DNA TGCGCCAGCAGCTTTGGGACAGGGGACTATGGCTACACCTTC. Its translation is CASSFGTGDYGYTF. The chain links TRBV5-1 to TRBJ1-2; 10 bases are a match to TRBD1. This CDR3 has 14 amino acids. The V gene end was trimmed by 2 bases and the J gene end by 3 bases; junction bases not matched to a gene: 1. Germline V gives CDR1 SGHRS, CDR2 YFSETQ.

This chain connects TRBV9 to TRBJ2-2; D is ambiguous. The CDR3 has 14 amino acids. V was pared by 4 bases and J by 0 bases, with 7 bases between. The germline V gene encodes CDR1 SGDLS and CDR2 YYNGEE. The CDR3 DNA follows: TGTGCCAGCAGCCCGAGGACGAACACCGGGGAGCTGTTTTTT. Translated: CASSPRTNTGELFF.

Details on this clone: This sample also contains other DNA sequences that code for the same CDR3. The J gene is TRBJ2-5, the V gene TRBV11-2, with TRBD2 matching 7 bases. The CDR3 totals 13 residues. Trimming cost V 1 base and J 5 bases; bases outside gene matches: 1. Germline loops: CDR1 SGHAT, CDR2 FQNNGV. The CDR3 DNA follows: TGTGCCAGCAGCTTAGGACTAGCTGAGACCCAGTACTTC. The encoded protein is CASSLGLAETQYF.

The chain couples TRBV5-1 to TRBJ2-1; 9 nucleotides line up with TRBD1. The V gene end was trimmed by 4 bases and the J gene end by 6 bases; junction bases not matched to a gene: 5. The CDR3 is 14 residues long. Germline V gives CDR1 SGHRS, CDR2 YFSETQ. Written as DNA, the CDR3 is TGCGCCAGCAGCCGGACAGGGGTGGGCAATGAGCAGTTCTTC. Its protein product is CASSRTGVGNEQFF. The variable domain in full, with the rest retrieved from reference TRBV5-1 and TRBJ2-1, is KAGVTQTPRYLIKTRGQQVTLSCSPISGHRSVSWYQQTPGQGLQFLFEYFSETQRNKGNFPGRFSGRQFSNSRSEMNVSTLELGDSALYLCASSRTGVGNEQFFGPGTRLTVL.

This clone was counted between two and nine times. J is TRBJ2-2 and V is TRBV5-1, with D unresolved. Germline loops: CDR1 SGHRS, CDR2 YFSETQ. V was pared by 6 bases and J by 2 bases, with 8 bases between. CDR3 length equals 13 residues. This chain's CDR3 is CASTMINTGELFF. DNA for the CDR3: TGCGCCAGCACCATGATCAACACCGGGGAGCTGTTTTTT.

In this sample, this clone turned up once. The V call is TRBV9, the J call TRBJ2-7, with 11 nucleotides matching TRBD2. Germline CDR1 SGDLS, CDR2 YYNGEE. Trimming removed 4 bases from V and 4 bases from J; junction bases left unmatched: 10. CDR3 length: 16 residues. CDR3 in amino acids: CASSPKGSSGRYEQYF. CDR3 nucleotide sequence: TGTGCCAGCAGCCCCAAGGGGTCTAGCGGGAGGTACGAGCAGTACTTC.

This clone was seen more than once but under ten times. Distinct nucleotide sequences in the sample also encode this CDR3. The J gene is TRBJ2-5, the V gene TRBV2; perhaps TRBD1 as D (5 bases). Trimming left V 4 bases short and J 2 bases short, with 8 bases between. The CDR3 has 13 residues. Per germline, CDR1 SNHLY and CDR2 FYNNEI. The CDR3 DNA is TGTGCCAGCAGTGTCCGACAGCAAGAGACCCAGTACTTC. Protein: CASSVRQQETQYF.

The gene calls are TRBV5-1 and TRBJ2-7; tentative D call: TRBD1 (5 bases). This CDR3 has 13 amino acids. Germline CDR1 and CDR2: SGHRS and YFSETQ. V was pared by 1 base and J by 4 bases, with 9 bases between. CDR3 nucleotides: TGCGCCAGCAGCTTGAGACAGAGTTACGAGCAGTACTTC. Translating it yields CASSLRQSYEQYF. The full variable domain, with the rest looked up from reference TRBV5-1 and TRBJ2-7, is KAGVTQTPRYLIKTRGQQVTLSCSPISGHRSVSWYQQTPGQGLQFLFEYFSETQRNKGNFPGRFSGRQFSNSRSEMNVSTLELGDSALYLCASSLRQSYEQYFGPGTRLTVT.

CDR3 residues: CASSFASGSVSEQFF. The CDR3 nucleotides read TGTGCCAGCAGTTTCGCCAGCGGGAGCGTCAGTGAGCAGTTCTTC. The rearrangement joins TRBV28 to TRBJ2-1, with 8 bases that match TRBD2. There are 15 residues in the CDR3. The germline V gene encodes CDR1 MDHEN and CDR2 SYDVKM. The V and J ends lost 3 bases and 9 bases, in that order; junction bases with no gene match: 10.

This clone was counted ten times or more. The chain employs TRBV15 and TRBJ2-7; D is possibly TRBD2 (6 bases). CDR3 length: 17 amino acids. From germline, CDR1 is LNHNV and CDR2 YYDKDF (reference sequence). With 0 bases removed from V and 0 bases from J, the gap between germline ends came to 15 bases. The CDR3 bases are TGTGCCACCAGCAGAGATGCGGGGCCAGGGAACTCCTACGAGCAGTACTTC. It translates to CATSRDAGPGNSYEQYF. The full variable domain, in which reference TRBV15 and TRBJ2-7 provide the parts outside the CDR3, is DAMVIQNPRYQVTQFGKPVTLSCSQTLNHNVMYWYQQKSSQAPKLLFHYYDKDFNNEADTPDNFQSRRPNTSFCFLDIRSPGLGDTAMYLCATSRDAGPGNSYEQYFGPGTRLTVT.

The chain has TRBV4-3 and TRBJ2-3; the match to TRBD2 covers 7 bases. Looked up from germline, CDR1 is LGHNA and CDR2 is YSLEER. The CDR3 consists of 19 residues. V lost 4 bases and J lost 1; bases outside the gene matches: 17. DNA for the CDR3: TGCGCCAGCAGCCCCGATCGTTCGTGGGAGGGCCACGGCACAGATACGCAGTATTTT. This sequence encodes CASSPDRSWEGHGTDTQYF.

The chain carries TRBV10-1 and TRBJ1-1; possibly TRBD1 for D (5 bases). The CDR3 totals 11 residues. V lost 8 bases and J 11 bases, leaving 15 bases between the germline ends. Germline loops: CDR1 WNHNN, CDR2 SYGVQD (reference sequence). In nucleotides, the CDR3 is TGCGCCAGCTCTGACGGGGGGACGGCTTTCTTT. Translated, it gives CASSDGGTAFF.

The genes are TRBV7-9 and TRBJ2-7, with D unclear. V was cut by 1 base and J by 10 bases, with 11 bases left in between. The CDR3 consists of 12 residues. The germline V gene encodes CDR1 SEHNR and CDR2 FQNEAQ (reference sequence). CDR3 coding DNA: TGTGCCAGCAGCTTAGATCGCCAGCAACAGTACTTC. Protein product: CASSLDRQQQYF.

J is TRBJ2-3 and V is TRBV5-1, with D possibly TRBD2 on 6 matching bases. The CDR3 runs 16 residues. Germline values: CDR1 SGHRS, CDR2 YFSETQ. Trimming removed 0 bases at V and 2 bases at J, with 13 bases between. CDR3 residues: CASSLVSGPATDTQYF. The CDR3 nucleotides are TGCGCCAGCAGCTTGGTTAGCGGACCCGCCACAGATACGCAGTATTTT. Looking up the rest from reference TRBV5-1 and TRBJ2-3 gives the full variable domain: KAGVTQTPRYLIKTRGQQVTLSCSPISGHRSVSWYQQTPGQGLQFLFEYFSETQRNKGNFPGRFSGRQFSNSRSEMNVSTLELGDSALYLCASSLVSGPATDTQYFGPGTRLTVL.

This clone has a count of ten or more. The chain recombines TRBV9 with TRBJ2-1, with D uncertain. Trimming took off 0 bases at V and 5 bases at J, with 12 bases between the two ends. Germline V CDR1 and CDR2: SGDLS, YYNGEE. CDR3 length: 15 amino acids. CDR3 nucleotides: TGTGCCAGCAGCGTAGGGCCTGGGCCAGACAATGAGCAGTTCTTC. Its translation is CASSVGPGPDNEQFF.

The V and J genes are TRBV15 and TRBJ2-6; TRBD1 agrees at 9 bases. The V segment lost 4 bases and the J segment 4 bases; nucleotides outside the gene matches: 20. The length of the CDR3 is 21 residues. Germline CDR1 LNHNV, CDR2 YYDKDF (reference sequence). As DNA, the CDR3 is TGTGCCACCAGCAATCAACCTCTGGGACAGGGCCTTCCTCTGGGGGCCAACGTCCTGACTTTC. This translates into CATSNQPLGQGLPLGANVLTF.

The V call is TRBV5-1, the J call TRBJ2-7; 10 bases agree with TRBD2. The CDR3 is 17 residues long. V lost 0 bases to trimming and J lost 2 bases; unmatched junction nucleotides: 8. From germline, CDR1 is SGHRS and CDR2 YFSETQ. The CDR3 sequence is CASSLGPSGRFAYEQYF. Written as DNA, the CDR3 is TGCGCCAGCAGCTTGGGTCCTAGCGGGAGATTCGCCTACGAGCAGTACTTC. Full variable domain (missing parts from reference TRBV5-1 and TRBJ2-7): KAGVTQTPRYLIKTRGQQVTLSCSPISGHRSVSWYQQTPGQGLQFLFEYFSETQRNKGNFPGRFSGRQFSNSRSEMNVSTLELGDSALYLCASSLGPSGRFAYEQYFGPGTRLTVT.

The rearrangement uses TRBV18 and TRBJ2-7; 13 nucleotides line up with TRBD2. J lost 5 bases, V lost 2 bases, and 0 bases had no gene match. In germline, CDR1 is KGHSH, CDR2 LQKENI. The CDR3 has 14 residues. DNA of the CDR3: TGTGCCAGCTCACCAGGACTAGCGGGAGACGAGCAGTACTTC. Protein product: CASSPGLAGDEQYF.

The CDR3 coding sequence is TGTGCCAGCTCTGTAACCAGCGAGAGGTTTAAGCAGTACTTC. As protein: CASSVTSERFKQYF. The chain employs TRBV5-4 and TRBJ2-7; D remains ambiguous. CDR3 length: 14 residues. The germline V gene has CDR1 SGHNT and CDR2 YYREEE (reference sequence). V shed 7 bases and J shed 8 bases, with 22 bases lying between them.

J is TRBJ1-2 and V is TRBV19; D gene uncertain. The ends were cut back, 1 base at V and 2 bases at J, with 8 bases in the middle. This CDR3 has 14 amino acids. Germline-derived CDR1 and CDR2 are LNHDA and SQIVND (reference sequence). The CDR3 loop is CASSIVGVNYGYTF. Here the CDR3 DNA reads TGTGCCAGTAGTATAGTTGGGGTCAACTATGGCTACACCTTC.